This T cell receptor (beta chain) was sequenced for a study of spatial heterogeneity in lung cancer. The CDR3 contains 13 residues. The V gene's germline CDR1 is MNHEY and CDR2 SVGEGT. Trimming took 6 bases from V and 3 from J, leaving 10 bases between them. Time point of the sample: sample taken at primary tumor resection. Whole RNA, isolated from tumor, nontumor lung or frozen PBMC, was sequenced without prior sorting. The library protocol tagged each TCR cDNA with a unique molecular identifier. TCRdb redid the calling of the 5' RACE reads with MiXCR, one entry per CDR3 protein. Of 90,000 to 95,000 distinct CDR3 sequences listed, approximately 12% are singletons.

The sequencing here drew on PBMCs, taken at surgery. This chain connects TRBV6-2 or TRBV6-3 to TRBJ2-3; a weak D match, TRBD2 (6 bases). This receptor was taken from a male donor with early-stage non-small cell lung cancer. CDR3 nucleotide sequence: TGTGCCAGCAGGCGAGGGACTACAGATACGCAGTATTTT. Amino acids: CASRRGTTDTQYF.